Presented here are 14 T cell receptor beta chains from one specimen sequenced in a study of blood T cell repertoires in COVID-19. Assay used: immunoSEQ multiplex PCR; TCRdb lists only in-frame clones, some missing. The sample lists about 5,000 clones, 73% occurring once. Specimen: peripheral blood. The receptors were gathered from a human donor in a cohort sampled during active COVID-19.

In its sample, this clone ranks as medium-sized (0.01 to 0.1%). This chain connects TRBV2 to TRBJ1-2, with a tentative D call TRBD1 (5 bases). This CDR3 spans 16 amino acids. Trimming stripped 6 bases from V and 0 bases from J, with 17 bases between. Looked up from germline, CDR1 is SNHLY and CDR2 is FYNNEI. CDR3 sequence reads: CASSDLGAQANYGYTF. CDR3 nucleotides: TGTGCCAGCAGCGACCTAGGGGCCCAAGCTAACTATGGCTACACCTTC.

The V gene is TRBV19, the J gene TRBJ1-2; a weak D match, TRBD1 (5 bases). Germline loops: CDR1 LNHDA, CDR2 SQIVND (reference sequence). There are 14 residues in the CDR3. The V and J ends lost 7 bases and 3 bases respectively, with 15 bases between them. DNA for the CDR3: TGTGCCAGTAAAGGGCGCGGGGGGTACTATGGCTACACCTTC. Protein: CASKGRGGYYGYTF.

CDR3 sequence: CASSPPPPGGYTF. In DNA form, the CDR3 reads TGTGCCAGCAGCCCCCCGCCTCCGGGGGGCTACACCTTC. The V and J genes are TRBV9 and TRBJ1-2; D unclear. V lost 4 bases and J 8 bases, leaving 15 bases between the germline ends. CDR3 length: 13 amino acids. The germline V gene has CDR1 SGDLS and CDR2 YYNGEE.

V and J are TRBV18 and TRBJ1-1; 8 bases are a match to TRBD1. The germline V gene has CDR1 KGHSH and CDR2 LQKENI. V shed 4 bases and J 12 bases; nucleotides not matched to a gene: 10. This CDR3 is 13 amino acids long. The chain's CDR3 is CASSLGQAEGTFF. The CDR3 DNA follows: TGTGCCAGCTCACTGGGACAGGCCGAGGGGACTTTCTTT.

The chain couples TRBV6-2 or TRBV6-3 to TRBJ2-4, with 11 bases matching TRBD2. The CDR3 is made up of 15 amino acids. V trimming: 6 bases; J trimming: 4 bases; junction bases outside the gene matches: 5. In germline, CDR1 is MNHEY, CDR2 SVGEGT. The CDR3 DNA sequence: TGTGCCAGCAGCGATAGCGGGGGGGGAAAAAACATTCAGTACTTC. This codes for CASSDSGGGKNIQYF.

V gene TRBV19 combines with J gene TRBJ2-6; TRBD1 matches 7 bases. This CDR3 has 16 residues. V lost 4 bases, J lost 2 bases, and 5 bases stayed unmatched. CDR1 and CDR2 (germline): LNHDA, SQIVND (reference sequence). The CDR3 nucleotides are TGTGCCAGTAGTACGCGACAGGGAACTGGGGCCAACGTCCTGACTTTC. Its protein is CASSTRQGTGANVLTF.

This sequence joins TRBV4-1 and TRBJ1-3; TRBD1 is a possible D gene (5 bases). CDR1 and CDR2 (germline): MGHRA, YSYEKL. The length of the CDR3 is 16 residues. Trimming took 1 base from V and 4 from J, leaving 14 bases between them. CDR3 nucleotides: TGCGCCAGCAGCCAAGTATTCCAGGGTAAAGGAAACACCATATATTTT. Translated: CASSQVFQGKGNTIYF.

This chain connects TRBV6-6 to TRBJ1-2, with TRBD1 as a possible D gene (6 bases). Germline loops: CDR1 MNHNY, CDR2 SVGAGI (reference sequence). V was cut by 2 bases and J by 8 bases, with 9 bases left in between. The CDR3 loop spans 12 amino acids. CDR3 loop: CASSYRGGGYTF. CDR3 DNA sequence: TGTGCCAGCAGTTACAGGGGGGGCGGCTACACCTTC.

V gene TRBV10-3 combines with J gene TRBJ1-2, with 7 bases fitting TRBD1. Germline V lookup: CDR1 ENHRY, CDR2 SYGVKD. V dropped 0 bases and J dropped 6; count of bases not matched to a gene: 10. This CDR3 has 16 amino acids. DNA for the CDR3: TGTGCCATCAGTGAGTCAGTGGTCGGACAGGTTAATGGCTACACCTTC. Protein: CAISESVVGQVNGYTF.

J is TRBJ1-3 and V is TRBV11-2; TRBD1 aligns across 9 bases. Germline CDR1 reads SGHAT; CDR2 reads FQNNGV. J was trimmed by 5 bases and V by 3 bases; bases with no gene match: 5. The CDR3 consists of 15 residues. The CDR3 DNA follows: TGTGCCAGCAGCTTTGTGGGACAGGGAAGAAACACCATATATTTT. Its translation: CASSFVGQGRNTIYF.

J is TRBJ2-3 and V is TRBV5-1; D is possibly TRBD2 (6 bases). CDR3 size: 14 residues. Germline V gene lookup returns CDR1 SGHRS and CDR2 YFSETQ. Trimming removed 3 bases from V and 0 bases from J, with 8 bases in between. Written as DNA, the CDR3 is TGCGCCAGCAGCTCAGGGACTAGCACAGATACGCAGTATTTT. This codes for CASSSGTSTDTQYF.

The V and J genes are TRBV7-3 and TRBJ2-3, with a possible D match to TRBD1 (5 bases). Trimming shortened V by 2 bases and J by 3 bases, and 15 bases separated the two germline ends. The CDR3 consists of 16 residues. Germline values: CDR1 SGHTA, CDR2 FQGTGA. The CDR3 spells CASSLQGGLSTDTQYF. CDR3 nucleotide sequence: TGTGCCAGCAGCTTACAGGGCGGTTTAAGTACAGATACGCAGTATTTT.

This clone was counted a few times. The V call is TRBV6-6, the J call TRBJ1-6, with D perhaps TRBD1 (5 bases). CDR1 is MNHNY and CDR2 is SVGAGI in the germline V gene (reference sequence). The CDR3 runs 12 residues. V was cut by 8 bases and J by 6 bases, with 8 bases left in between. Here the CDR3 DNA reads TGTGCCAGCGGGGCCCCTAATTCACCCCTCCACTTT. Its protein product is CASGAPNSPLHF.

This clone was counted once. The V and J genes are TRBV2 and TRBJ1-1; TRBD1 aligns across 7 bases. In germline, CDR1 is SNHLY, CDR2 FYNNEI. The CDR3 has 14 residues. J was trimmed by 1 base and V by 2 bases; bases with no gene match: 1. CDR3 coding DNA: TGTGCCAGCAGTGAACGGACAGGGAACACTGAAGCTTTCTTT. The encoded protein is CASSERTGNTEAFF.